This is a list of T cell receptor beta chains from one sample in a study of cytomegalovirus exposure and HLA in healthy donors. TCRdb's copy holds only in-frame clones and misses some; the assay was immunoSEQ multiplex PCR. The sample shows approximately 45,000 clones, and under 2.5% sits with its ten largest clones. Sequenced input: PBMCs. All receptors derive from a woman between 35 and 50 years old in good health and CMV-seronegative. Each CDR3 is given with its conserved first and last residue.

V	J	CDR3
TRBV7-2	TRBJ1-3	CASSSGTGAISGNTIYF
TRBV5-6	TRBJ1-1	CASSLGGGSTEAFF
TRBV4-1	TRBJ1-1	CASSFRTFNRNTEAFF
TRBV7-2	TRBJ1-3	CASSLAGGSGNTIYF
TRBV7-2	TRBJ1-2	CASSLARVGRYGYTF
TRBV7-2	TRBJ1-1	CASSLGRTEAFF
TRBV18	TRBJ2-7	CASSPSGDSYEQYF
TRBV6-5	TRBJ1-2	CASSIQGIGNYGYTF
TRBV6-5	TRBJ1-2	CASGDRVGGYTF
TRBV6-1	TRBJ1-4	CASNQGQSGEKLFF
TRBV7-9	TRBJ2-7	CASSSTSLSYEQYF
TRBV5-6	TRBJ2-7	CASRSRRGGVHEQYF
TRBV19	TRBJ1-1	CASNAGQGEGMNTEAFF
TRBV15	TRBJ1-5	CATSNLIGGGNQHQHF
TRBV5-1	TRBJ1-2	CASSLGQGASGYTF
TRBV7-9	TRBJ2-3	CASSSLGPGIYTDTQYF
TRBV19	TRBJ1-5	CASRNHRNRGRSQPQHF